Each of the 9 T cell receptor beta chains below was sequenced from the same sample in a study of metastatic and nonmetastatic thyroid tumors. TCRdb re-called clones from the PCR reads using MiXCR. This sample has roughly 30,000 clones, with around 3.9% found just once. There were no patients who had received any treatment before thyroid surgery. The sequenced material came from blood. The source of these receptors is a male donor with papillary thyroid cancer or a benign thyroid nodule (not recorded which). Some clones in this sample may be carry-over from other donors' samples.

This clone came up a few times. The chain carries TRBV2 and TRBJ1-5, with 7 bases lining up with TRBD1. Losses at the gene ends were 4 bases for V and 16 bases for J; bases not matched to a gene: 10. Germline V gene sequence: CDR1 SNHLY, CDR2 FYNNEI. There are 12 residues in the CDR3. The chain's CDR3 is CASSAGTDGRHF. The CDR3 DNA sequence: TGTGCCAGCAGTGCCGGGACAGATGGGAGACATTTT.

V and J are TRBV24-1 and TRBJ2-7; D assignment may be TRBD1 or TRBD2 (6 bases each). This CDR3 is built from 12 residues. The germline V gene has CDR1 KGHDR and CDR2 SFDVKD. The germline V and J ends were trimmed by 5 bases and 4 bases, with 8 bases remaining between them. The CDR3 loop is CATSGGGYEQYF. The CDR3 nucleotides are TGTGCCACCAGTGGAGGGGGGTACGAGCAGTACTTC.

This clone has at least ten counts. The chain is built from TRBV29-1 and TRBJ1-1; D ambiguous. The CDR3 spans 13 residues. Germline V gene data show CDR1 as SQVTM and CDR2 as ANQGSEA. With 4 bases removed from V and 4 bases from J, the gap between germline ends came to 13 bases. The CDR3 loop is CSVVAGRGTEAFF. The CDR3 DNA follows: TGCAGCGTTGTAGCCGGACGAGGCACTGAAGCTTTCTTT. Full variable domain (outside the CDR3, taken from reference TRBV29-1 and TRBJ1-1): SAVISQKPSRDICQRGTSLTIQCQVDSQVTMMFWYRQQPGQSLTLIATANQGSEATYESGFVIDKFPISRPNLTFSTLTVSNMSPEDSSIYLCSVVAGRGTEAFFGQGTRLTVV.

This clone was found a few times. A much larger clone lies a single base off, so this may be a read error. A read error is likely, as this CDR3 ends without the conserved phenylalanine or tryptophan. The CDR3 is CAWSVDRRSYEQYL. The DNA of the CDR3 is TGTGCCTGGAGTGTAGACAGGCGCTCCTACGAGCAGTACCTC. The chain couples TRBV30 to TRBJ2-7, with D maybe TRBD1 (6 bases). V was cut by 0 bases and J by 0 bases, with 9 bases left in between. Germline V CDR1 and CDR2: GTSNPN, SVGIG (reference sequence). The CDR3 is 14 amino acids.

The V and J genes are TRBV12-3 or TRBV12-4 and TRBJ2-2; D unclear. V lost 3 bases and J lost 2, with 7 bases in between. This CDR3 is built from 14 residues. The CDR3 nucleotides read TGTGCCAGCAGTTTTAACACCAACACCGGGGAGCTGTTTTTT. The encoded protein is CASSFNTNTGELFF.

The sample holds many counts of this clone. The rearrangement joins TRBV5-4 to TRBJ2-7; 9 nucleotides match TRBD1. Germline V CDR1 and CDR2: SGHNT, YYREEE (reference sequence). The V and J ends lost 4 bases and 6 bases, in that order; junction bases with no gene match: 2. The CDR3 length is 12 residues. For the CDR3, the DNA is TGTGCCAGCAGCACAGGGGGCATCGAGCAGTACTTC. Residues: CASSTGGIEQYF.

This clone was counted a few times. The V gene is TRBV28, the J gene TRBJ1-6, with unresolved D. This CDR3 contains 16 residues. V was cut by 1 base and J by 0 bases, with 7 bases left in between. Per the germline V gene, CDR1 is MDHEN and CDR2 is SYDVKM. Written as DNA, the CDR3 is TGTGCCAGCAGTTTATATCCGGCCTCCTATAATTCACCCCTCCACTTT. Amino acids: CASSLYPASYNSPLHF. The whole variable domain, filled in from reference TRBV28 and TRBJ1-6, reads DVKVTQSSRYLVKRTGEKVFLECVQDMDHENMFWYRQDPGLGLRLIYFSYDVKMKEKGDIPEGYSVSREKKERFSLILESASTNQTSMYLCASSLYPASYNSPLHFGNGTRLTVT.

There are a few counts of this clone. This chain uses TRBV11-2 with TRBJ2-1, with unresolved D. V gave up 4 bases and J gave up 0 bases, with 10 bases separating them. This CDR3 comprises 15 residues. Per germline, CDR1 SGHAT and CDR2 FQNNGV. DNA for the CDR3: TGTGCCAGCAGCTCCAATACGGGCTCCTACAATGAGCAGTTCTTC. Its protein product is CASSSNTGSYNEQFF.

This clone came up a few times. The CDR3 nucleotides are TGTGCCAGCAGTTTGGGGGGGAATTCACCCCTCCACTTT. As protein: CASSLGGNSPLHF. The rearrangement links TRBV12-3 or TRBV12-4 to TRBJ1-6, with a possible D match to TRBD1 (5 bases). Deletions cut 3 bases from V and 7 bases from J, with 7 bases between. The CDR3 spans 13 residues.